This is a list of T cell receptor beta chains from one sample in a study of beta chain features in type 1 diabetes. Repertoires were generated with immunoSEQ multiplex PCR, while TCRdb's copy carries only in-frame clones and drops some. The profile shows around 240,000 clones, 16% of them singletons. Sequencing was done on a sample of naive CD4+ T cells from blood. The origin of the receptors is a man younger than 40 with type 1 diabetes. Both conserved end residues are part of each CDR3. D genes are given only for firm matches. Expanded clones get a size class; other rows say once, few or many, or leave the size out.

DNA: TGTGCCAGCAGCGTAGTAGGGGGGATCTACAATGAGCAGTTCTTC
CDR3: CASSVVGGIYNEQFF
D: NA
V: TRBV9
size: few
J: TRBJ2-1

DNA: TGTGCCAGCAGCTTAACTCAGGCCAATGAAAAACTGTTTTTT
CDR3: CASSLTQANEKLFF
D: NA
V: TRBV7-9
size: NA
J: TRBJ1-4

DNA: TGTGCCAGCAGTTCTCCTACAGGGACCGCTAATGAAAAACTGTTTTTT
CDR3: CASSSPTGTANEKLFF
D: NA
V: TRBV7-8
size: NA
J: TRBJ1-4

DNA: TGTGGGACTCGACCCTCTGGAAACACCATATATTTT
CDR3: CGTRPSGNTIYF
D: NA
V: TRBV30
size: NA
J: TRBJ1-3

DNA: TGCAGTGCTAAACGCTCTGAGCAGTTCTTC
CDR3: CSAKRSEQFF
D: NA
V: TRBV20-1
size: NA
J: TRBJ2-1

DNA: TGCGCCAGCAGCCAAGTAACGGGAAACACAGATACGCAGTATTTT
CDR3: CASSQVTGNTDTQYF
D: NA
V: TRBV4-1
size: few
J: TRBJ2-3

DNA: TGCAGCGTCGCCGGGGCCCTTATGGAGACCCAGTACTTC
CDR3: CSVAGALMETQYF
D: NA
V: TRBV29-1
size: NA
J: TRBJ2-5

DNA: TGCGCCAGCAGCTTGGTTCCAGGACTAAATGAGCAGTTCTTC
CDR3: CASSLVPGLNEQFF
D: NA
V: TRBV5-1
size: NA
J: TRBJ2-1

DNA: TGTGCCAGCAGCCTACCGACTAGCGGGAGATACAATGAGCAGTTCTTC
CDR3: CASSLPTSGRYNEQFF
D: TRBD2
V: TRBV13
size: NA
J: TRBJ2-1

DNA: TGTGCCAGCAATACAGCGGGTTGGGAGCTGTTTTTT
CDR3: CASNTAGWELFF
D: NA
V: TRBV2
size: few
J: TRBJ2-2

DNA: TGTGCCACCAGCAGGGCCGGGGTCGCGAGCCAAGAGACCCAGTACTTC
CDR3: CATSRAGVASQETQYF
D: NA
V: TRBV15
size: NA
J: TRBJ2-5

DNA: TGTGCCAGCTCACCAATACGTTGGTGGGAGCAGTACTTC
CDR3: CASSPIRWWEQYF
D: NA
V: TRBV18
size: few
J: TRBJ2-7